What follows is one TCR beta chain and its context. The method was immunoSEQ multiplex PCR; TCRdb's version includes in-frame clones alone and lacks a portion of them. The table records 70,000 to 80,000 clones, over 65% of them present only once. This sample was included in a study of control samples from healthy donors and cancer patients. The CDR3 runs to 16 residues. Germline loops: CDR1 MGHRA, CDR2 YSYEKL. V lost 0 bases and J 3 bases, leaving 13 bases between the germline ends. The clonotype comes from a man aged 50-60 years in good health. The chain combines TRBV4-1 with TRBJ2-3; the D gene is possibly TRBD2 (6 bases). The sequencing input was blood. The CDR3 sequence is CASSQEGGVRTDTQYF. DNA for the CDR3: TGCGCCAGCAGCCAAGAAGGAGGGGTTAGGACAGATACGCAGTATTTT.